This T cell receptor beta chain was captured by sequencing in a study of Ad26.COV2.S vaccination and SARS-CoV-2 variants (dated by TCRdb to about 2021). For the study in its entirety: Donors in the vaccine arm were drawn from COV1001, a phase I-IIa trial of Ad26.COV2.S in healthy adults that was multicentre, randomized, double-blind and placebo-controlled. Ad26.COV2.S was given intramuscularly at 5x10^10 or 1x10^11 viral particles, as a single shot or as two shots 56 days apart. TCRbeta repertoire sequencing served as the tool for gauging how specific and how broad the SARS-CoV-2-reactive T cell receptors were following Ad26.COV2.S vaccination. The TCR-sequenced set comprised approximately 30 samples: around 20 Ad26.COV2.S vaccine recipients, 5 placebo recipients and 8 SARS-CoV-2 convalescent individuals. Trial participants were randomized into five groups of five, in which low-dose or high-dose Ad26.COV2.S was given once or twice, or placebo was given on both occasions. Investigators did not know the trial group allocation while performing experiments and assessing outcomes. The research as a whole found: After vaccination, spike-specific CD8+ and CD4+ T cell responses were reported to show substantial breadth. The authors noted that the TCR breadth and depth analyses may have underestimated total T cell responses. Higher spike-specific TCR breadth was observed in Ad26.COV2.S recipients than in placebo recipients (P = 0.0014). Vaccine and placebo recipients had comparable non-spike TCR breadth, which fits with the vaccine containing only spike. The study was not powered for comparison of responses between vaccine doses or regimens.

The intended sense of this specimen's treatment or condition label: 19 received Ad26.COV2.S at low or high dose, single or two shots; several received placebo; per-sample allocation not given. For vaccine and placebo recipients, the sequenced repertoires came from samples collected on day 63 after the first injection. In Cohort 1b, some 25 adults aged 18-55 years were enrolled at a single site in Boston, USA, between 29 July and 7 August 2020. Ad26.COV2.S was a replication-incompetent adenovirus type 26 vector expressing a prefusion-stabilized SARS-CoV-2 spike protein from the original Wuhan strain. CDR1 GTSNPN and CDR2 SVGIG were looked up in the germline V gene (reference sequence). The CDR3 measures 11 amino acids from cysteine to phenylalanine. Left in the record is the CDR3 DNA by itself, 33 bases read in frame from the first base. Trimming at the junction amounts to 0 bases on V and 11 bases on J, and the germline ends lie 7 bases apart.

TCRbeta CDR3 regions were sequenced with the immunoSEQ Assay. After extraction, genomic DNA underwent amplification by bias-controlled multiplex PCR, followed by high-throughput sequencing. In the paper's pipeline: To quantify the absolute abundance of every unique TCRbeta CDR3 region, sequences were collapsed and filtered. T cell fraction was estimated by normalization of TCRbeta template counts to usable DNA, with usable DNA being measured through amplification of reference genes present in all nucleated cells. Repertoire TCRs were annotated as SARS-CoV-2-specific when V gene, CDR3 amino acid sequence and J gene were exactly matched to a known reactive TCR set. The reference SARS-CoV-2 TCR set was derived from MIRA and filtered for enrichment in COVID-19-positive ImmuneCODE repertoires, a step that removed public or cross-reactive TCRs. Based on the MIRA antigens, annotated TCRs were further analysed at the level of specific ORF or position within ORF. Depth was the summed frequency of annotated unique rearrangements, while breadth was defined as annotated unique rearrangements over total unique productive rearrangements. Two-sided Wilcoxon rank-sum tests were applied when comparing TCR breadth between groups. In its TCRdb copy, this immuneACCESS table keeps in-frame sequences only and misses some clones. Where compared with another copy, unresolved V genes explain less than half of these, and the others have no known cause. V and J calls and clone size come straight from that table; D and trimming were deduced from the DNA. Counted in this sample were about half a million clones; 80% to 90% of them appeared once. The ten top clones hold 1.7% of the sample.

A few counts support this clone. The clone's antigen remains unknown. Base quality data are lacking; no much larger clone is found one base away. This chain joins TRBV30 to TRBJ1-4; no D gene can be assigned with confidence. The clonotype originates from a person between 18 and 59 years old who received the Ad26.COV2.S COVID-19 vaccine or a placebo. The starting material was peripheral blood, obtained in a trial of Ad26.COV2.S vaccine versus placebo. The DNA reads TGTGCCTGGAGTGTATGGCATAAACTGTTTTTT. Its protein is CAWSVWHKLFF.